One sample yielded the 20 T cell receptor beta chains listed below, sequenced in a study of shared clonotypes between healthy human individuals. Profiled with immunoSEQ multiplex PCR; TCRdb holds only in-frame clones, not every one. The sample includes 660,000 or so clones, about 95% of them seen just once. Naive CD8 isolation took CD45RO-negative cells positively selected for CCR7 and excluded terminally differentiated effector memory CD45RA+ cells. Sequenced sample: naive CD8+ T cells sorted from blood. Every receptor here comes from a woman in her 30s in good health.

The chain recombines TRBV5-4 with TRBJ2-7; TRBD2 matches 8 bases. The ends lost 0 bases at V and 3 bases at J; junction bases unmatched: 8. Looked up from germline, CDR1 is SGHNT and CDR2 is YYREEE (reference sequence). CDR3 length: 16 amino acids. CDR3 sequence reads: CASSLDGVAGYYEQYF. Here the CDR3 DNA reads TGTGCCAGCAGCTTGGATGGGGTAGCGGGATACTACGAGCAGTACTTC.

The chain joins TRBV19 to TRBJ2-1; no clear D gene. The CDR3 has 13 residues. Trimming stripped 5 bases from V and 2 bases from J, with 7 bases between. Germline V gene sequence: CDR1 LNHDA, CDR2 SQIVND (reference sequence). CDR3: CASSQPAYNEQFF. In nucleotides, the CDR3 is TGTGCCAGTAGTCAACCGGCCTACAATGAGCAGTTCTTC. Together with reference TRBV19 and TRBJ2-1, the CDR3 gives the full variable domain: DGGITQSPKYLFRKEGQNVTLSCEQNLNHDAMYWYRQDPGQGLRLIYYSQIVNDFQKGDIAEGYSVSREKKESFPLTVTSAQKNPTAFYLCASSQPAYNEQFFGPGTRLTVL.

J is TRBJ1-1 and V is TRBV27; D is undetermined. Germline V gene lookup returns CDR1 MNHEY and CDR2 SMNVEV (reference sequence). This CDR3 comprises 14 residues. V was pared by 5 bases and J by 4 bases, with 14 bases between. CDR3 region: CASSPTPRSTEAFF. CDR3 coding DNA: TGTGCCAGCAGTCCGACACCCAGGTCCACTGAAGCTTTCTTT.

The chain employs TRBV5-8 and TRBJ2-1, with D possibly being TRBD1 (6 bases). Germline lookup yields CDR1 SGHTS and CDR2 YDEGEE. Between the trimmed V and J ends, which lost 6 bases and 10 bases, there was a span of 11 bases. The CDR3 totals 11 residues. CDR3 loop: CASNYGTEQFF. The CDR3 region has the DNA TGTGCCAGCAATTACGGGACAGAGCAGTTCTTC.

The chain joins TRBV29-1 to TRBJ2-1, with TRBD2 as a possible D gene (5 bases). V dropped 0 bases and J dropped 0 bases, with 12 bases sitting between them. The CDR3 loop spans 16 amino acids. Germline V gene lookup returns CDR1 SQVTM and CDR2 ANQGSEA. The CDR3 region is CSVEEPLGSSYNEQFF. Here the CDR3 DNA reads TGCAGCGTTGAAGAGCCTCTGGGGAGCTCCTACAATGAGCAGTTCTTC.

The chain couples TRBV7-9 to TRBJ2-7; D perhaps matches TRBD2 (6 bases). CDR1 is SEHNR, CDR2 FQNEAQ, per germline (reference sequence). V was trimmed by 6 bases and J by 3 bases, leaving 15 bases between them. This CDR3 has 14 amino acids. CDR3 bases: TGTGCCAGCAGTGTGGGGGGAGAGGGCTACGAGCAGTACTTC. This encodes CASSVGGEGYEQYF.

This chain connects TRBV6-1 to TRBJ2-1; D is uncertain. Between the trimmed V and J ends, which lost 2 bases and 0 bases, there was a span of 8 bases. Germline CDR1 is MNHNS and CDR2 is SASEGT. The CDR3 has 15 residues. In nucleotides, the CDR3 is TGTGCCAGCAGTGAAAAAGGAAGCTCCTACAATGAGCAGTTCTTC. Protein sequence: CASSEKGSSYNEQFF.

This clone appeared a single time. This chain links TRBV6-5 with TRBJ2-7; weak D call: TRBD2 (6 bases). CDR3 size: 14 residues. The germline V gene has CDR1 MNHEY and CDR2 SVGAGI. V shed 8 bases and J shed 2 bases, with 16 bases lying between them. CDR3 DNA sequence: TGTGCCAGCGTTAGCGGATACATACCCTACGAGCAGTACTTC. This sequence encodes CASVSGYIPYEQYF.

The chain is built from TRBV27 and TRBJ1-5; D remains ambiguous. The CDR3 runs to 15 residues. The V gene lost 3 bases and the J gene lost 4 bases, with 13 bases spanning the gap. Germline CDR1 MNHEY, CDR2 SMNVEV (reference sequence). In DNA form, the CDR3 reads TGTGCCAGCAGTTTCGTAGGTGAGGGAAATCAGCCCCAGCATTTT. Amino acids: CASSFVGEGNQPQHF.

CDR3 bases: TGTGCCAGCCGAGGGGCGTTCTACAATGAGCAGTTCTTC. Its translation is CASRGAFYNEQFF. V gene TRBV14 combines with J gene TRBJ2-1, with D perhaps TRBD1 or TRBD2 (5 bases each). Germline CDR1 and CDR2: SGHDN and FVKESK. The V and J ends lost 8 bases and 3 bases respectively, with 11 bases between them. This CDR3 comprises 13 residues.

To note about this clone: This sample includes further DNA sequences coding for the same CDR3. The V gene is TRBV28, the J gene TRBJ2-2; D uncertain. Germline CDR1 is MDHEN and CDR2 is SYDVKM. The length of the CDR3 is 12 residues. Deletions cut 5 bases from V and 6 bases from J, with 7 bases between. This chain's CDR3 is CASSLNPGELFF. CDR3 bases: TGTGCCAGCAGTCTTAACCCCGGGGAGCTGTTTTTT.

The chain carries TRBV29-1 and TRBJ2-1; TRBD2 aligns across 14 bases. Germline values: CDR1 SQVTM, CDR2 ANQGSEA. The ends lost 5 bases at V and 5 bases at J; junction bases unmatched: 5. This CDR3 is built from 15 residues. CDR3: CSVLGLAGANNEQFF. CDR3 bases: TGCAGCGTTCTGGGACTAGCGGGAGCCAACAATGAGCAGTTCTTC.

The rearrangement uses TRBV7-9 and TRBJ1-5; tentative D call: TRBD1 (6 bases). The V gene's germline CDR1 is SEHNR and CDR2 FQNEAQ (reference sequence). The CDR3 extends over 13 amino acids. V was cut by 5 bases and J by 4 bases, with 9 bases left in between. CDR3 loop: CASSQDRNQPQHF. The CDR3 nucleotides are TGTGCCAGCAGCCAGGACAGAAATCAGCCCCAGCATTTT.

The genes are TRBV19 and TRBJ1-5; D unclear. Germline V gene sequence: CDR1 LNHDA, CDR2 SQIVND (reference sequence). The CDR3 length is 16 residues. The V end was cut by 1 base, the J end by 0 bases, with 10 bases between. This chain's CDR3 is CASSIVPQYSNQPQHF. The CDR3 DNA reads as TGTGCCAGTAGTATAGTTCCCCAGTATAGCAATCAGCCCCAGCATTTT.

V gene TRBV28 combines with J gene TRBJ1-1; TRBD1 is a possible D gene (5 bases). This CDR3 comprises 14 residues. V was cut by 1 base and J by 0 bases, with 6 bases left in between. Germline-derived CDR1 and CDR2 are MDHEN and SYDVKM. CDR3 nucleotide sequence: TGTGCCAGCAGTTTATTAGGGGTGAACACTGAAGCTTTCTTT. Translation gives CASSLLGVNTEAFF. Drawing the rest from reference TRBV28 and TRBJ1-1, the complete variable domain is DVKVTQSSRYLVKRTGEKVFLECVQDMDHENMFWYRQDPGLGLRLIYFSYDVKMKEKGDIPEGYSVSREKKERFSLILESASTNQTSMYLCASSLLGVNTEAFFGQGTRLTVV.

The V gene is TRBV19, the J gene TRBJ2-2, with a tentative D call TRBD1 (6 bases). Deletions cut 3 bases from V and 4 bases from J, with 15 bases between. Per germline, CDR1 LNHDA and CDR2 SQIVND (reference sequence). The CDR3 length is 16 residues. The CDR3 DNA follows: TGTGCCAGTAGTATTAGTTCAGGGGTGAGCACCGGGGAGCTGTTTTTT. Translated, it gives CASSISSGVSTGELFF.

The chain carries TRBV21-1 and TRBJ2-1; no check of the table's D call, TRBD2, against the DNA was made. TRBV21-1 is termed a pseudogene. The CDR3 totals 18 residues. The CDR3 DNA reads TGTGCCAGCAGCACCCCTGTGACGGGAGGGATGGCAGGCAATGAGCAGTTCTTC. Protein: CASSTPVTGGMAGNEQFF.

This rearrangement joins TRBV5-6 to TRBJ1-5; D not resolved. Trimming cost V 4 bases and J 7 bases, with 6 bases left between them. CDR3 size: 11 residues. The germline gives CDR1 SGHDT, CDR2 YYEEEE. CDR3 residues: CASSLEQPQHF. The DNA for the CDR3 is TGTGCCAGCAGCCTTGAACAGCCCCAGCATTTT.

The chain is built from TRBV4-2 and TRBJ2-7; TRBD1 agrees at 9 bases. In germline, CDR1 is LGHNA, CDR2 YNFKEQ. This CDR3 region has 14 residues. V gave up 2 bases and J gave up 3 bases; unmatched junction bases: 2. The CDR3 DNA is TGTGCCAGCAGCCAAACGGGACAGGGCTACGAGCAGTACTTC. Its protein is CASSQTGQGYEQYF.

The V gene is TRBV30, the J gene TRBJ2-1, with 9 bases matching TRBD2. V trimming: 8 bases; J trimming: 4 bases; junction bases outside the gene matches: 12. Per the germline V gene, CDR1 is GTSNPN and CDR2 is SVGIG (reference sequence). The CDR3 extends over 15 amino acids. CDR3: CAVAGEREEYNEQFF. The DNA of the CDR3 is TGTGCCGTCGCAGGGGAGCGGGAGGAATACAATGAGCAGTTCTTC.